The sequence of this TCR beta chain was determined in a study of T cells in Graves' hyperthyroidism and ophthalmopathy. Overall study: At the time of initial diagnosis and before any treatment, peripheral blood was collected.

V was shortened by 6 bases and J by 1 base, with 12 bases between the two germline ends. Germline CDR1 is KGHSH and CDR2 is LQKENI. This CDR3 has 14 amino acids. This clonotype was picked up a small number of times. RNA transcripts gave rise to amplified TCR beta CDR3 regions. HTBI primers were employed in a first-round RT-PCR of the TCR CDR3. MiXCR was run by TCRdb on the multiplex PCR reads, yielding one entry per CDR3 protein. Among approximately 420,000 distinct CDR3 sequences listed, about 16% were seen once. The clonotype originates from a woman between 25 and 40 years old with Graves' hyperthyroidism. This sequence joins TRBV18 and TRBJ2-5; D remains unclear. Source material: blood. The CDR3 DNA reads as TGTGCCAGCTCTCAAAGACGAATCCAAGAGACCCAGTACTTC. Translation gives CASSQRRIQETQYF. Complete variable domain (other parts from reference TRBV18 and TRBJ2-5): NAGVMQNPRHLVRRRGQEARLRCSPMKGHSHVYWYRQLPEEGLKFMVYLQKENIIDESGMPKERFSAEFPKEGPSILRIQQVVRGDSAAYFCASSQRRIQETQYFGPGTRLLVL.